The source of this TCR beta chain is a study of Ad26.COV2.S vaccination and SARS-CoV-2 variants. Across the whole study: Administration of Ad26.COV2.S was intramuscular, either once or twice 56 days apart. General study points: Researchers cautioned that TCR breadth and depth analyses may have underestimated total T cell responses. Spike-specific TCR breadth was greater after Ad26.COV2.S than placebo.

Clones were sequenced by immunoSEQ multiplex PCR, and TCRdb holds only the in-frame ones, with some missing. The data contain roughly 300,000 clones, around 89% of them seen just once; the ten biggest clones take up approximately 5%. As regards this clone: What it binds is not known.

Stated treatment: some 20 received Ad26.COV2.S at low or high dose, single or two shots; roughly 5 received placebo; per-sample allocation not given. Sampling was done on day 63 after the first vaccine or placebo injection. An Ad26 vector expressing Wuhan-strain SARS-CoV-2 spike constituted the vaccine. V was pared by 0 bases and J by 0 bases, with 9 bases between. CDR3 length: 15 residues. Germline V gene data show CDR1 as SGHAT and CDR2 as FQNNGV. The specimen was peripheral blood, collected in a trial of Ad26.COV2.S vaccine versus placebo. The sequence derives from a person aged 18-65 years who received the Ad26.COV2.S COVID-19 vaccine or a placebo. V and J are TRBV11-2 and TRBJ2-7; D ambiguous. CDR3: CASSLEADFSYEQYF. The DNA for the CDR3 is TGTGCCAGCAGCTTAGAGGCAGACTTCTCCTACGAGCAGTACTTC.